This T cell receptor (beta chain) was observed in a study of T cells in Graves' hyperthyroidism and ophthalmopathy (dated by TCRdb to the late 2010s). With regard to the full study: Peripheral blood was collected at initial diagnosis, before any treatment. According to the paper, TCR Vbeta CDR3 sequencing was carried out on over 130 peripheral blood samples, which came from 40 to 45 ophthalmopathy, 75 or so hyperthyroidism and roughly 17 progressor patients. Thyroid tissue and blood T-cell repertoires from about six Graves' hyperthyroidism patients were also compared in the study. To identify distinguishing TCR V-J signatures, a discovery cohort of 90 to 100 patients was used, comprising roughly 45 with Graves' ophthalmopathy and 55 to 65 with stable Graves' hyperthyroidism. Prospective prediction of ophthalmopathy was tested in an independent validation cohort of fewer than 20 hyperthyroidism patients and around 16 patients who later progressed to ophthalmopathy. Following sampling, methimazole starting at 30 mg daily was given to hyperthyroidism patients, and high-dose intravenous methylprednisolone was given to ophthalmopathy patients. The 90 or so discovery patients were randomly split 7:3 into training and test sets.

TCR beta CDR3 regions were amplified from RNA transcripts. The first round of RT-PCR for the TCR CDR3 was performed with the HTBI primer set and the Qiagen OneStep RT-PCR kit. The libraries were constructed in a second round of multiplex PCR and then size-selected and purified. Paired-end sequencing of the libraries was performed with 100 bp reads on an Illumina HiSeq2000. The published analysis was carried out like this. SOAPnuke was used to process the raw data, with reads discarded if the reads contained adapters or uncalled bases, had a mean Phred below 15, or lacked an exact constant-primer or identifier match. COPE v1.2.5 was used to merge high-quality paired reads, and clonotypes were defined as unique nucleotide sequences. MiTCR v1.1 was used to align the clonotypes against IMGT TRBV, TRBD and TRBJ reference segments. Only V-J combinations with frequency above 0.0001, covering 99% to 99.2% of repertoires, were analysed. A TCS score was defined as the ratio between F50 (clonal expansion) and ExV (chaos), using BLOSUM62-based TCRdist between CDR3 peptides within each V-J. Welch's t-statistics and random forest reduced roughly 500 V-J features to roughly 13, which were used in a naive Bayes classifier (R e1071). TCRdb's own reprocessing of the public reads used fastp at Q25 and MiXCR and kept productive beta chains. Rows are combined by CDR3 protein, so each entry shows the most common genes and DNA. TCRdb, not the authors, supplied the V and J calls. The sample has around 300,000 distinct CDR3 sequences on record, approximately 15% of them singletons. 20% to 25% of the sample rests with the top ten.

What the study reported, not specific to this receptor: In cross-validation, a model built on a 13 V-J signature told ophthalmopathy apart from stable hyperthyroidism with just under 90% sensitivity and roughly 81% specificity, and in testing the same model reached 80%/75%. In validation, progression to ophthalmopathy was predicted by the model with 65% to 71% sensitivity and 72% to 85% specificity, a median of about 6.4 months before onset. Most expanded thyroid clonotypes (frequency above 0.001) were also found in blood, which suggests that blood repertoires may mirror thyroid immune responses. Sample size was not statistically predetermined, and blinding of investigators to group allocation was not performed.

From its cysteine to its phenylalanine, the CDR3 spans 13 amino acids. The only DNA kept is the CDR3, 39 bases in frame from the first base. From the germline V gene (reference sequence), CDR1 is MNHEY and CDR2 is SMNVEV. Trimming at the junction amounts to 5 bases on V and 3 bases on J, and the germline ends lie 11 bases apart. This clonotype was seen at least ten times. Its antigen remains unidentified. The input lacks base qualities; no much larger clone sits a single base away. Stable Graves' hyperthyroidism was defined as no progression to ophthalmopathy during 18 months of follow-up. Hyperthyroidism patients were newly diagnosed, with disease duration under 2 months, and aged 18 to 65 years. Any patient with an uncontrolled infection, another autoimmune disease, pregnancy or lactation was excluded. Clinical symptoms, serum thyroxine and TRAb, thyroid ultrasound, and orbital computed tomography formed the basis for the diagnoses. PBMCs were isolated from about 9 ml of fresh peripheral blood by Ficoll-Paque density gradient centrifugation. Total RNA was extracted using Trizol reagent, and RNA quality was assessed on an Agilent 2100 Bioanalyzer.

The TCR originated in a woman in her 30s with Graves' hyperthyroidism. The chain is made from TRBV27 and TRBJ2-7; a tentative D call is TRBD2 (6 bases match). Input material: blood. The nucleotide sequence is TGTGCCAGCAGTCCCTCGGAGGGCTACGAGCAGTACTTC. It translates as CASSPSEGYEQYF.